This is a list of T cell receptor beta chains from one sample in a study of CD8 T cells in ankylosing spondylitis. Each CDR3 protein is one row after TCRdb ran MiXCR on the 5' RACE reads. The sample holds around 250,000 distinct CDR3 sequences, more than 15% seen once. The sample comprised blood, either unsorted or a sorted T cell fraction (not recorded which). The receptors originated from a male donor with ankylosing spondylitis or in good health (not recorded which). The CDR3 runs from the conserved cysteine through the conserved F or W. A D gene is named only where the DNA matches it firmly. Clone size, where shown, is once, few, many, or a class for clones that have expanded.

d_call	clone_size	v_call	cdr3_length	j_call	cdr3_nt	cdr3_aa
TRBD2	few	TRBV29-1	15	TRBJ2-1	TGCAGCGTTGACCGGCGGGCGGGAGTCTACAATGAGCAGTTCTTC	CSVDRRAGVYNEQFF
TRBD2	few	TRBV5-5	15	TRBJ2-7	TGTGCCAGCAGCTTGGTCCTAGCGGAGACCTACGAGCAGTACTTC	CASSLVLAETYEQYF
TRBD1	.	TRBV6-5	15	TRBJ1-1	TGTGCCAGCAGTTTGCAGGGGGCGAGCGTCACTGAAGCTTTTTTT	CASSLQGASVTEAFF
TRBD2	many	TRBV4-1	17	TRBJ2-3	TGCGCCAGCAGCCAAGAAGGCCTAGCGGGGCACACAGATACGCAGTATTTT	CASSQEGLAGHTDTQYF
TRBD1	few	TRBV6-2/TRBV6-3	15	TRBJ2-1	TGTGCCAGCGCGACCGGGACAGGGGGGTCAGATGAGCAGTTCTTC	CASATGTGGSDEQFF
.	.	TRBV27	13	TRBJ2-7	TGTGCCAGCAGTACGCTAGCCTGGGGCGAGCAGTACTTC	CASSTLAWGEQYF
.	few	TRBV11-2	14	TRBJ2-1	TGTGCCAGCAGCTTAGATACAGCGCCCAATGAGCAGTTCTTC	CASSLDTAPNEQFF
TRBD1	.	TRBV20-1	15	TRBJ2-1	TGCAGTGCGACGTTCCGGGACAGGGATTTCAATGAGCAGTTCTTC	CSATFRDRDFNEQFF
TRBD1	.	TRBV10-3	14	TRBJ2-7	TGTGCCATCAGTTTGCCGGGACAGAGATACGAGCAGTACTTC	CAISLPGQRYEQYF
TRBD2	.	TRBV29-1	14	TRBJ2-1	TGCAGCGTCGGATTCCAGCGGGAGAAGGATGAGCAGTTCTTC	CSVGFQREKDEQFF
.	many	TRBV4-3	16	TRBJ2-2	TGCGCCAGCAGCCAAGATAGGGGGGTGAACACCGGGGAGCTGTTTTTT	CASSQDRGVNTGELFF
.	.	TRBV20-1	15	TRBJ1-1	TGCAGTGCTAGAGTGGAGGGTGGGGTGAACACTAAAGCTTTCTTT	CSARVEGGVNTKAFF
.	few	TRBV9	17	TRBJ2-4	TGTGCCAGCAGCGGAGACGAGGAAGACGGGCTCAAAAACATTCAGTACTTC	CASSGDEEDGLKNIQYF
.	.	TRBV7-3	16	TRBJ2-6	TGTGCCAGCAGCTTAACAGCTGTCTCTGGGGCCAACGTCCTGACTTTC	CASSLTAVSGANVLTF
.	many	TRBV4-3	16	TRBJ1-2	TGCGCCAGCAGCCAAGATAGAGGCAGGGAAAGCTATGGCTACACCTTC	CASSQDRGRESYGYTF
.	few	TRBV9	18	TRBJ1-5	TGTGCCAGCAGCGTTATCGGCCGGTACACAAATAGCAATCAGCCCCAGCATTTT	CASSVIGRYTNSNQPQHF
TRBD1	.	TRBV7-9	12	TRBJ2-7	TGTGCCAGCAGGGGACAGGCTTACGAGCAGTACTTC	CASRGQAYEQYF
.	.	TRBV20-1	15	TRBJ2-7	TGCAGTGCTTGGGGGGGACAAACTAGCACCTACGAGCAGTACTTC	CSAWGGQTSTYEQYF
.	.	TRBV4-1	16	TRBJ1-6	TGCGCCAGCAGCCAGTACGGTTACGAAAATAATTTACCCCTCCACTTT	CASSQYGYENNLPLHF
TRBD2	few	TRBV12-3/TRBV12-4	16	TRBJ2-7	TGTGCCAGCAGTCAGCAAGGACTAGCGGTTTCCTACGAGCAGTACTTC	CASSQQGLAVSYEQYF
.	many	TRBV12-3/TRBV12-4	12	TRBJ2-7	TGTGCCAGCAGTTCAGGTCCGTACGAGCAGTACTTC	CASSSGPYEQYF
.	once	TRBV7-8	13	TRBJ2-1	TGTGCCAGCAGCCCACAGAGGAACAATGGGCAGTTCTTC	CASSPQRNNGQFF
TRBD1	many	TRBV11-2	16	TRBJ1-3	TGTGCCAGCAGCTACGCCGACAGGGGTGCCGGAAACACCATATATTTT	CASSYADRGAGNTIYF
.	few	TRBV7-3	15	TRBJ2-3	TGTGCCAGCAGCTTATTTGGCGGGGGCACAGATACGCAGTATTTT	CASSLFGGGTDTQYF
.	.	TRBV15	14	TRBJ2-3	TGTGCCACCAGCAGAGATTTGAGTTCGGATACGCAGTATTTT	CATSRDLSSDTQYF
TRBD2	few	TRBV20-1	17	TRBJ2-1	TGCAGTGCTAGAATCCAGCGGGAGGGCCTCGCCTACAATGAGCAGTTCTTC	CSARIQREGLAYNEQFF
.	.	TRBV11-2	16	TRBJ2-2	TGTGCCAGCAGCTTAGTAGTTTTCGCGAACACCGGGGAGCTGTTTTTT	CASSLVVFANTGELFF
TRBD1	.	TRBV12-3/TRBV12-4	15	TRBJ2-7	TGTGCCAGCAGTTCCTCGACAGGGGGCTATGACGAGCAGTACTTC	CASSSSTGGYDEQYF
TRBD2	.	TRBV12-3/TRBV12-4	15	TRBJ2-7	TGTGCCAGTTCCGGAGGCGGGAGTGCCCCTGTTGAGCAGTACTTC	CASSGGGSAPVEQYF
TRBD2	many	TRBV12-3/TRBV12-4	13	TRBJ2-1	TGTGCCAGCCCCCGGGGGGGCGCGTATGAGCAGTTCTTC	CASPRGGAYEQFF
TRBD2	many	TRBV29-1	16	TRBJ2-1	TGCAGCGTTGATGGGGGGTCGCGGGAGTCCTACAATGAGCAGTTCTTC	CSVDGGSRESYNEQFF
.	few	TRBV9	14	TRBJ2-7	TGTGCCAGCAGTTCAGAGGGGGGAATCTACGAGCAGTACTTC	CASSSEGGIYEQYF
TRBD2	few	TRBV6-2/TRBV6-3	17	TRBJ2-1	TGTGCCAGCACGGGACTAGCGGGAGGCACCTCCTACAATGAGCAGTTCTTC	CASTGLAGGTSYNEQFF
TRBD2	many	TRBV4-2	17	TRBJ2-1	TGTGCCAGCAGCTCTGGAGTTTCCCTAGCGGGAGTCAATGAGCAGTTCTTC	CASSSGVSLAGVNEQFF
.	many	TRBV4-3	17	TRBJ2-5	TGCGCCAGCAGCCAAGATGGCCCCGGGGGGCTGGTTGAGACCCAGTACTTC	CASSQDGPGGLVETQYF
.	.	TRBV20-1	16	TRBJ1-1	TGCAGTGTCAGGGGCCGGGCAGGCGGGATCAACACTGAAGCTTTCTTT	CSVRGRAGGINTEAFF
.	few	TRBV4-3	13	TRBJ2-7	TGCGCCAGCAGCCAAGAGGTCGGTCGCGAGCAGTACTTC	CASSQEVGREQYF